This record concerns one T cell receptor (beta chain) sequence. The J segment lost 5 bases and the V segment lost 1 base, leaving 5 bases of the junction unmatched. Germline CDR1 reads LNHDA; CDR2 reads SQIVND (reference sequence). The CDR3 loop spans 15 amino acids. The entry originates in a study of tumor T cells in aggressive B-cell lymphoma. Sequencing used immunoSEQ multiplex PCR; TCRdb keeps in-frame clones, though not all of them. The sample carries approximately 12,000 clones, approximately 91% recorded once. This chain connects TRBV19 to TRBJ2-7; 10 nucleotides line up with TRBD2. This TCR was sampled from an adult with diffuse large B cell lymphoma. Sequenced material: tumor tissue. Written as DNA, the CDR3 is TGTGCCAGTAGTATAGTTGCTAGCGGGAGAGACGAGCAGTACTTC. Encoded protein: CASSIVASGRDEQYF.